This TCR beta chain came from a study of blood T cells in healthy people across ages. Alongside a J-beta primer mix, a sample-barcoded 5' primer served in a second PCR lasting about 7 to 12 cycles. Through a template-switch adaptor with 12 random nucleotides, each cDNA molecule received a tag. TCRdb processed the 5' RACE reads anew with MiXCR; each CDR3 protein has one entry. The sample contains about 800,000 distinct CDR3 sequences, roughly 64% of which appear only once. This receptor was obtained from a man aged 25 to 40 in good health. The sample comprised blood.

CDR3 sequence: CASSENWAPNEQFF. The DNA of the CDR3 is TGTGCCAGCAGTGAAAACTGGGCCCCCAATGAGCAGTTCTTC. J is TRBJ2-1 and V is TRBV6-1; D remains ambiguous. CDR1 is MNHNS and CDR2 is SASEGT in the germline V gene. The V gene lost 2 bases and the J gene lost 6 bases, with 11 bases spanning the gap. The CDR3 spans 14 residues.